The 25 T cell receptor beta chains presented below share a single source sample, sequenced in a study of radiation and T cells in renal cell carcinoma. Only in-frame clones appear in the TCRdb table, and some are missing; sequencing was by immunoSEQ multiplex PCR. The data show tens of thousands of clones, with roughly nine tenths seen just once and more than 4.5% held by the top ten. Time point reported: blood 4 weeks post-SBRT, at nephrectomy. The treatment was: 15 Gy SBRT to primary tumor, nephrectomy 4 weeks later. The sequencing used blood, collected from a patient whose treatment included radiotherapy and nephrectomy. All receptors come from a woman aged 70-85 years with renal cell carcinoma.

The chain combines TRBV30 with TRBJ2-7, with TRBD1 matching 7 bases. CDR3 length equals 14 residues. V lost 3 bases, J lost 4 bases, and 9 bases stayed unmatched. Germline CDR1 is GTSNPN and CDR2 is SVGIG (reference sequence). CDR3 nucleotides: TGTGCCTGGAGATGGGGCAGGGGGAAGTACGAGCAGTACTTC. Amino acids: CAWRWGRGKYEQYF.

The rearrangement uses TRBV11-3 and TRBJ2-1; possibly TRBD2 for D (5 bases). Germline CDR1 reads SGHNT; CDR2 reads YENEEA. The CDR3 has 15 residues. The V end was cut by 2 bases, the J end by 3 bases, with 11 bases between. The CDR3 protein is CASSLTGFNYNEQFF. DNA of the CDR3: TGTGCCAGCAGCTTAACGGGATTTAACTACAATGAGCAGTTCTTC.

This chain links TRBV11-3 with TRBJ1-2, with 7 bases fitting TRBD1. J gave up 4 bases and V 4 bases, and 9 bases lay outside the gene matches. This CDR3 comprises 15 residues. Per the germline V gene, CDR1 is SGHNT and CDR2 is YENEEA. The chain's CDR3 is CASSSTGPGGYGYTF. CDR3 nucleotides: TGTGCCAGCAGCTCGACAGGGCCCGGAGGCTATGGCTACACCTTC.

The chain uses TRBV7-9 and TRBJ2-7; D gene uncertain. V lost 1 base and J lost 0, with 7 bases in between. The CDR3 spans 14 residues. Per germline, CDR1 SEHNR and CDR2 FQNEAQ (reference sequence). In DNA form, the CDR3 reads TGTGCCAGCAGCTTAGGCTCCGTCTCCTACGAGCAGTACTTC. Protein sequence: CASSLGSVSYEQYF.

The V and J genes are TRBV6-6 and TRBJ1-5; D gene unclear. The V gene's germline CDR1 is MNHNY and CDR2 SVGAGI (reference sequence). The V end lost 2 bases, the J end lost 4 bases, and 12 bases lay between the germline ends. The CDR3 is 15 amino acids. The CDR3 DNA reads TGTGCCAGCAGTTACCCCGGGAATTGGAATCAGCCCCAGCATTTT. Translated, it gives CASSYPGNWNQPQHF.

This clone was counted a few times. CDR3 residues: CASSLGETARHF. The CDR3 nucleotides are TGTGCCAGCAGCTTAGGGGAAACTGCCCGGCATTTT. This rearrangement joins TRBV7-2 to TRBJ1-5; D is unclear. Per germline, CDR1 SGHTA and CDR2 FQGNSA. Trimming cost V 1 base and J 15 bases, with 13 bases left between them. The CDR3 runs to 12 residues.

The CDR3 here is CASSRGLETQYF. CDR3 DNA sequence: TGTGCCAGCAGCCGGGGATTGGAGACCCAGTACTTC. The V gene is TRBV9, the J gene TRBJ2-5, with D tentatively TRBD2 (5 bases). Germline values: CDR1 SGDLS, CDR2 YYNGEE. V was pared by 4 bases and J by 5 bases, with 9 bases between. The CDR3 is made up of 12 amino acids.

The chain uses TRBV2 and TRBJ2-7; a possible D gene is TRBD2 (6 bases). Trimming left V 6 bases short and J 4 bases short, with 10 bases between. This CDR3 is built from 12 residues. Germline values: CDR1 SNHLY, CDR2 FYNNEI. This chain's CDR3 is CASRVGGYEQYF. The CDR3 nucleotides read TGTGCCAGCAGGGTTGGGGGGTACGAGCAGTACTTC.

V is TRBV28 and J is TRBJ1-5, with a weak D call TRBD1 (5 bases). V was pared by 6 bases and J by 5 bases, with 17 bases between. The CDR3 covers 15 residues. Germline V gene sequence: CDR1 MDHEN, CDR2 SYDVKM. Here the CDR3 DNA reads TGTGCCAGCAGGGCGGGACGGGGGGACGATCAGCCCCAGCATTTT. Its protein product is CASRAGRGDDQPQHF.

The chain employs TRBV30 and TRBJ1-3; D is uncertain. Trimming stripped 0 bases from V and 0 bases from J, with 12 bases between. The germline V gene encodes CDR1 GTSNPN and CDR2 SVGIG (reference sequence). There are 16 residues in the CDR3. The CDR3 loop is CAWSVPERSSGNTIYF. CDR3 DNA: TGTGCCTGGAGTGTACCTGAACGGAGCTCTGGAAACACCATATATTTT.

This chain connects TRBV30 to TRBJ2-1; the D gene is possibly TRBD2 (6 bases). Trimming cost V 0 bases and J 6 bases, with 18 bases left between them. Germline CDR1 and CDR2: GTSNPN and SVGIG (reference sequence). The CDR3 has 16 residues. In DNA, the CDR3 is TGTGCCTGGAGTGTACCCTCTTTTCGGGGGTCCAATGAGCAGTTCTTC. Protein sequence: CAWSVPSFRGSNEQFF.

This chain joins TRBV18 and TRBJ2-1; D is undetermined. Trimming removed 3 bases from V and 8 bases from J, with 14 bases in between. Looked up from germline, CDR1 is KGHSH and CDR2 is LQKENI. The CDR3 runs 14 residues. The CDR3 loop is CASSPPVARDEQFF. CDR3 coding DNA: TGTGCCAGCTCACCTCCGGTCGCCCGGGATGAGCAGTTCTTC.

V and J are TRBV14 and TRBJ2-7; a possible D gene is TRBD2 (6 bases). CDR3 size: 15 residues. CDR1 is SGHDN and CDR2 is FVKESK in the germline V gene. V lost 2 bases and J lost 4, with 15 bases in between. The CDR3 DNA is TGTGCCAGCAGCCAAACATGGGGGGTAGAGTACGAGCAGTACTTC. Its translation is CASSQTWGVEYEQYF.

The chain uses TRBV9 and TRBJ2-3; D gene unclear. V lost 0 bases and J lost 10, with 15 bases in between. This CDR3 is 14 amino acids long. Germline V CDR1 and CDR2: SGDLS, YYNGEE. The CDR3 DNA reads TGTGCCAGCAGCGTAGGGCCCGCCACGGGTCCGCAGTATTTT. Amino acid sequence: CASSVGPATGPQYF.

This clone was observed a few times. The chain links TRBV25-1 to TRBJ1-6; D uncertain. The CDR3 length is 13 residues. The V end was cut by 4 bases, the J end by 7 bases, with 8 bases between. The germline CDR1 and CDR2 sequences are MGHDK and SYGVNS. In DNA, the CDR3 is TGTGCCAGCAGTGGAACAGCGAATTCACCCCTCCACTTT. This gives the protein CASSGTANSPLHF.

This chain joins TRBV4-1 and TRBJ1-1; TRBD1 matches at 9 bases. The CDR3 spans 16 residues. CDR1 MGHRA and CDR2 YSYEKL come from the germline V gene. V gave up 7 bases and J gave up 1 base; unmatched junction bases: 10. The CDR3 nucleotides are TGCGCCAGCACCCCAACCGGGACAGGGAGGAACACTGAAGCTTTCTTT. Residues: CASTPTGTGRNTEAFF.

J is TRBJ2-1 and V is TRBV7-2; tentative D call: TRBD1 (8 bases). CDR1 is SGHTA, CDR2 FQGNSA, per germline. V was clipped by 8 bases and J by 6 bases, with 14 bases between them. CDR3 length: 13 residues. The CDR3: CASGYRGGNEQFF. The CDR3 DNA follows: TGTGCCAGCGGGTACAGGGGGGGCAATGAGCAGTTCTTC.

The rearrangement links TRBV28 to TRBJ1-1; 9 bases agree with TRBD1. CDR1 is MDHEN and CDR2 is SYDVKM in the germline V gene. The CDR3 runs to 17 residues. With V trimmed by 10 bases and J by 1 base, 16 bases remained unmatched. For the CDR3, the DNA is TGTGCCACAGGAAACCGGGACAGGGCTCTCCCGAACACTGAAGCTTTCTTT. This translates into CATGNRDRALPNTEAFF.

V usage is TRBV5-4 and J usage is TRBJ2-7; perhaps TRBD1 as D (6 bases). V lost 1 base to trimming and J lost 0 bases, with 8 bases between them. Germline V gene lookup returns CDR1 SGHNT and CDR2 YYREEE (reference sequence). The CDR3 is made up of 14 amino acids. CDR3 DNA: TGTGCCAGCAGCTTGAGGGGGAACTCCTACGAGCAGTACTTC. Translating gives CASSLRGNSYEQYF.

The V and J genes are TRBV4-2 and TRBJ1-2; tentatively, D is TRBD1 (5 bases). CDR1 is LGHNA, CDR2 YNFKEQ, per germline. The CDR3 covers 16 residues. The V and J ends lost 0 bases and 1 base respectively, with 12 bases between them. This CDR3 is CASSQDSGGSNYGYTF. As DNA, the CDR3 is TGTGCCAGCAGCCAAGATTCTGGGGGAAGTAACTATGGCTACACCTTC.

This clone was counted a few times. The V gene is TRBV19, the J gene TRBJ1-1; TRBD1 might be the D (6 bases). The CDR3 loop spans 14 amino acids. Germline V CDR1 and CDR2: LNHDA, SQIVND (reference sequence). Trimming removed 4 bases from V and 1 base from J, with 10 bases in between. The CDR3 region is CASSSNRANTEAFF. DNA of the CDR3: TGTGCCAGTAGTAGCAACAGGGCGAACACTGAAGCTTTCTTT.

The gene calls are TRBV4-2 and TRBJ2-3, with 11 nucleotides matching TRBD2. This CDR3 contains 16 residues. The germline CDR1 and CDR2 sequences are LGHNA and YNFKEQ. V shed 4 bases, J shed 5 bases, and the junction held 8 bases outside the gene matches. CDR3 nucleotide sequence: TGTGCCAGCAGCCCAGTGACTAGCGGGGTTAAAGATACGCAGTATTTT. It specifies CASSPVTSGVKDTQYF.

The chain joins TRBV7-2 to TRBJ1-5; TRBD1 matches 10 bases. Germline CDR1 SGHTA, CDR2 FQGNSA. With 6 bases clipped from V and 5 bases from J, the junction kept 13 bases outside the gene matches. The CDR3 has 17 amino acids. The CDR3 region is CASSSVGQGLRDQPQHF. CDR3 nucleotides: TGTGCCAGCAGTTCCGTGGGACAGGGGCTTCGCGATCAGCCCCAGCATTTT.

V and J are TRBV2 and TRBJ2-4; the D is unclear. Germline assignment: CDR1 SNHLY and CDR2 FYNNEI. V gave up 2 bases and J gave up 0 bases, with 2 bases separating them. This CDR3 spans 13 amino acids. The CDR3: CASSELAKNIQYF. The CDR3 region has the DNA TGTGCCAGCAGTGAACTAGCCAAAAACATTCAGTACTTC.

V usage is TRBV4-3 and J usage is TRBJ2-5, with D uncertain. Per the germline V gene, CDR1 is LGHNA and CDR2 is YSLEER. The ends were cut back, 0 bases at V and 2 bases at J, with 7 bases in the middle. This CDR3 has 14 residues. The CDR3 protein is CASSQEGGQETQYF. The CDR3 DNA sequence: TGCGCCAGCAGCCAAGAAGGTGGACAAGAGACCCAGTACTTC.